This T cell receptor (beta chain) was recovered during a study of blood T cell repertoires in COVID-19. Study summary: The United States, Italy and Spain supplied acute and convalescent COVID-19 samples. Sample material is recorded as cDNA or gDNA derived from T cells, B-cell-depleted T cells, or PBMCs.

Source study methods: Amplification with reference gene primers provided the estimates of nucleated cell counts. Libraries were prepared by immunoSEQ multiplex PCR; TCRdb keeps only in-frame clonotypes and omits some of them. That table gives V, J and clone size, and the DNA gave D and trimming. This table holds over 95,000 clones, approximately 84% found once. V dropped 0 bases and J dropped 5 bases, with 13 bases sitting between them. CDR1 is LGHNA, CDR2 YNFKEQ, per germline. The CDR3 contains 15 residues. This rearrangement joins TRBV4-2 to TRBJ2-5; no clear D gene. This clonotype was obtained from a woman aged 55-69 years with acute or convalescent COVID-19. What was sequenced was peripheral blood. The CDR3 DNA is TGTGCCAGCAGCCAAGATCGAGTTTCCCGGGAGACCCAGTACTTC. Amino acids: CASSQDRVSRETQYF.